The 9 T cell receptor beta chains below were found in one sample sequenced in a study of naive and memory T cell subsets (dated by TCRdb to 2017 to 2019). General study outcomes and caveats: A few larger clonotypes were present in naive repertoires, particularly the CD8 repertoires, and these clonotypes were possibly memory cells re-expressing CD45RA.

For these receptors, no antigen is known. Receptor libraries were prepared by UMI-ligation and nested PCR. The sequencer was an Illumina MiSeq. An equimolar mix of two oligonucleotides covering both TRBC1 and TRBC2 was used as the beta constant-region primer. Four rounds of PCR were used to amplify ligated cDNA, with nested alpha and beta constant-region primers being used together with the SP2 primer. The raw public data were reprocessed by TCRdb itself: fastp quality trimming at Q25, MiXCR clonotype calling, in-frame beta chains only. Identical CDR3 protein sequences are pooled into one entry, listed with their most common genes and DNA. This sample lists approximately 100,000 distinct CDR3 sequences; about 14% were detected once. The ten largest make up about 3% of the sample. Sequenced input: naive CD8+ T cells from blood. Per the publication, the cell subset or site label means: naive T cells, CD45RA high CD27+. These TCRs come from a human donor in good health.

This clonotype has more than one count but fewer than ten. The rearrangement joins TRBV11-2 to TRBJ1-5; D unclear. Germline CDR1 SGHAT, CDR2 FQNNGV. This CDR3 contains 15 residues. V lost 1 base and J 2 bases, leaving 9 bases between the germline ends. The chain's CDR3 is CASSLVAVGNQPQHF. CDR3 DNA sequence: TGTGCCAGCAGCTTAGTGGCCGTGGGCAATCAGCCCCAGCATTTT.

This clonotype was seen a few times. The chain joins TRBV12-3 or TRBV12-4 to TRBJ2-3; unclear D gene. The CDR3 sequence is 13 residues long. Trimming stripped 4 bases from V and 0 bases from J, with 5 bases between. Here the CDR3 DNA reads TGTGCCAGCAGTTCGCCTAGCACAGATACGCAGTATTTT. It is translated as CASSSPSTDTQYF.

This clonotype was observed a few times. The CDR3 region has the DNA TGCAGCGTTGAAGGTCTCGGCTCCTACGAGCAGTACTTC. This encodes CSVEGLGSYEQYF. The rearrangement joins TRBV29-1 to TRBJ2-7; no clear D gene. The CDR3 is 13 residues long. Germline V gene data show CDR1 as SQVTM and CDR2 as ANQGSEA. Trimming shortened V by 1 base and J by 0 bases, and 7 bases separated the two germline ends.

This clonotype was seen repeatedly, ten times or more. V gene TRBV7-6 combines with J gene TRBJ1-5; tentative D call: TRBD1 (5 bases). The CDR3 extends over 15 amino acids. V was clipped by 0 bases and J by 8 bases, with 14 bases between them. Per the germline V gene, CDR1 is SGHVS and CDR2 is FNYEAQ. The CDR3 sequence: CASSLAEGFVEPQHF. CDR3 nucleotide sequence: TGTGCCAGCAGCTTAGCGGAGGGGTTTGTGGAGCCCCAGCATTTT.

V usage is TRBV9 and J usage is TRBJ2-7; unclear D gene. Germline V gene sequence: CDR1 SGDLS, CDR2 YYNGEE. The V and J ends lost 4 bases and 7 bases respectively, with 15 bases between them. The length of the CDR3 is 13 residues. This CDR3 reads CASSPSEGWEQYF. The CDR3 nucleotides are TGTGCCAGCAGCCCTTCGGAAGGATGGGAGCAGTACTTC.

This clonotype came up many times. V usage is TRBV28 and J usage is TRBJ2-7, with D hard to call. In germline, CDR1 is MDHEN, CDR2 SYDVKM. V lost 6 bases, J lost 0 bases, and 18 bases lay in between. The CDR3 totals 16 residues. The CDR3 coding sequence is TGTGCCAGCAGCCCGACTCAGGACGTAAGCTCCTACGAGCAGTACTTC. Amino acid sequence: CASSPTQDVSSYEQYF.

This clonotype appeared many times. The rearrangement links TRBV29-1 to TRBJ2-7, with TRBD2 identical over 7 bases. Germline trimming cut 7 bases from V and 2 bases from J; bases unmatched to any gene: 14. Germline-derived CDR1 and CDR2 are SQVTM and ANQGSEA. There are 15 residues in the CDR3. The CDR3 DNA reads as TGCAGCGCCACGAGTCTAGCGGATGGGCCCTACGAGCAGTACTTC. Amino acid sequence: CSATSLADGPYEQYF.

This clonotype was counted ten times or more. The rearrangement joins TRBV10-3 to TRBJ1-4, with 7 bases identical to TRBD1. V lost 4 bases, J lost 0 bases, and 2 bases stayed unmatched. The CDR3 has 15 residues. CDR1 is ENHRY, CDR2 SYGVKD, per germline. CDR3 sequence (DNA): TGTGCCATCAGTGCAACAGGGGCAACTAATGAAAAACTGTTTTTT. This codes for CAISATGATNEKLFF.

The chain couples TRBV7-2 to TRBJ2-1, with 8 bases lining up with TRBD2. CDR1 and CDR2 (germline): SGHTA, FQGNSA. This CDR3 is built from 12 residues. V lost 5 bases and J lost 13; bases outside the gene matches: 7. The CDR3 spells CASSTGGSAQFF. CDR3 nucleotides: TGTGCCAGCAGCACGGGGGGGTCTGCCCAGTTCTTC.